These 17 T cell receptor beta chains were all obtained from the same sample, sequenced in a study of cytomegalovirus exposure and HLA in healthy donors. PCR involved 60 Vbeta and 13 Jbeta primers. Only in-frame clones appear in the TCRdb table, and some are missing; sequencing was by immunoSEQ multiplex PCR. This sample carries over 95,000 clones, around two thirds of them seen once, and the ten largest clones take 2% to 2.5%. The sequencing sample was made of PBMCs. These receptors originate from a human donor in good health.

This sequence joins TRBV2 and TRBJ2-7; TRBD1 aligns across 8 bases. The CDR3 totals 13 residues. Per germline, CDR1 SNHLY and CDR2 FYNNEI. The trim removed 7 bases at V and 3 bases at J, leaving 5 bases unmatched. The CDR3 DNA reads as TGTGCCAGCACTGAGGACAGGGACTACGAGCAGTACTTC. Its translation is CASTEDRDYEQYF.

CDR3 sequence (DNA): TGCGCCAGCAGCTTGGTAGTCGGGGCAACTAATGAAAAACTGTTTTTT. Amino acid sequence: CASSLVVGATNEKLFF. The V gene is TRBV5-1, the J gene TRBJ1-4; no reliable D call. V was pared by 0 bases and J by 0 bases, with 9 bases between. There are 16 residues in the CDR3. Per the germline V gene, CDR1 is SGHRS and CDR2 is YFSETQ.

In DNA form, the CDR3 reads TGTGCCAGCAGCTTGCTCCGGGACTATGGGACCCAGTACTTC. Amino acid sequence: CASSLLRDYGTQYF. J is TRBJ2-5 and V is TRBV9, with 7 bases aligning to TRBD2. Germline CDR1 reads SGDLS; CDR2 reads YYNGEE. V trimming: 4 bases; J trimming: 7 bases; junction bases outside the gene matches: 10. CDR3 length equals 14 residues.

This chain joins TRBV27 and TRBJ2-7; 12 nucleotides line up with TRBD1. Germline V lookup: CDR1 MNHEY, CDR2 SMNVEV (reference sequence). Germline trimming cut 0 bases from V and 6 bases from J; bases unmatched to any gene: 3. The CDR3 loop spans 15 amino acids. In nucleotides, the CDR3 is TGTGCCAGCAGTTTATCAGGGACAGGGGGCTTCGAGCAGTACTTC. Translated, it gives CASSLSGTGGFEQYF.

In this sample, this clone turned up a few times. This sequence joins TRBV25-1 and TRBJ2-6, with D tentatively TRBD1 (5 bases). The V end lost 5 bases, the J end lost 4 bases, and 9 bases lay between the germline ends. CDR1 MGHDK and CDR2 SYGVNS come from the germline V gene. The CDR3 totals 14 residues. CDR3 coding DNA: TGTGCCAGCAGTAGGGGTACAGGGGCCAACGTCCTGACTTTC. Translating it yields CASSRGTGANVLTF.

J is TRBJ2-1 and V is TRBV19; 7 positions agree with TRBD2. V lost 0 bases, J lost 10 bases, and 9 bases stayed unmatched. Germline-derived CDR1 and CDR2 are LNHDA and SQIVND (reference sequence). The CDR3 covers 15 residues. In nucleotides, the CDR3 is TGTGCCAGTAGTATAGATGGGGCGGGAGATCGGGAGCAGTTCTTC. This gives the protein CASSIDGAGDREQFF.

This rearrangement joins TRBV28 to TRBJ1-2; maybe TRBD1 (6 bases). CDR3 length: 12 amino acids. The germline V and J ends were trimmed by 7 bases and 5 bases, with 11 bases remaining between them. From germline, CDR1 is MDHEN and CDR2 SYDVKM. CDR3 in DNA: TGTGCCAGCACCCTTAGGGGGTATGGCTACACCTTC. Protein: CASTLRGYGYTF.

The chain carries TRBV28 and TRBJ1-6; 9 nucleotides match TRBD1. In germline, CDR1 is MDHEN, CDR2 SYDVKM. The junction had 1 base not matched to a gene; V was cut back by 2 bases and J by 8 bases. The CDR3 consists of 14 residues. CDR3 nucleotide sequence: TGTGCCAGCAGTTTAGGGACAGGGTATTCACCCCTCCACTTT. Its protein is CASSLGTGYSPLHF.

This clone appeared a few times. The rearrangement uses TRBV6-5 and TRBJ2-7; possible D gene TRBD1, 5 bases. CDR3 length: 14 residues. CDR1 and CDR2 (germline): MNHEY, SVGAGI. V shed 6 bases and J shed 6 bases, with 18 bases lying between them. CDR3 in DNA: TGTGCCAGCAGCTCTAGGGGCAGGGCCGGCGAGCAGTACTTC. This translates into CASSSRGRAGEQYF.

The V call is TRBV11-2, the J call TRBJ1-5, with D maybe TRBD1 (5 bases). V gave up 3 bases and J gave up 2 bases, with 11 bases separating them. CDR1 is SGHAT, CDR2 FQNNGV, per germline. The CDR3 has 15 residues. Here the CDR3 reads CASSFEGAGNQPQHF. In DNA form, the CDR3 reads TGTGCCAGCAGCTTTGAAGGGGCAGGCAATCAGCCCCAGCATTTT. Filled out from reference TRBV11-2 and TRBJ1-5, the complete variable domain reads EAGVAQSPRYKIIEKRQSVAFWCNPISGHATLYWYQQILGQGPKLLIQFQNNGVVDDSQLPKDRFSAERLKGVDSTLKIQPAKLEDSAVYLCASSFEGAGNQPQHFGDGTRLSIL.

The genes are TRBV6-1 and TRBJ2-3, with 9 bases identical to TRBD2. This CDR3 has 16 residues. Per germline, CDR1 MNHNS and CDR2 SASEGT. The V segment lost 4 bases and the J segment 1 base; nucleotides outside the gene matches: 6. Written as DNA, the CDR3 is TGTGCCAGCAGTGGCTTAGCGGGAGTCGGCACAGATACGCAGTATTTT. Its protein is CASSGLAGVGTDTQYF.

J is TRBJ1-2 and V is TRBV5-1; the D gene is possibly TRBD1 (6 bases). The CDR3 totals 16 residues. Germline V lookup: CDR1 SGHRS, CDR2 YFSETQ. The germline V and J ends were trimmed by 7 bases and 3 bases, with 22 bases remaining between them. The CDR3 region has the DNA TGCGCCAGCCGCCGAAATCCAGGGGAGAGGGACTATGGCTACACCTTC. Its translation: CASRRNPGERDYGYTF. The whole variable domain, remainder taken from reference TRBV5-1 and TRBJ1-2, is KAGVTQTPRYLIKTRGQQVTLSCSPISGHRSVSWYQQTPGQGLQFLFEYFSETQRNKGNFPGRFSGRQFSNSRSEMNVSTLELGDSALYLCASRRNPGERDYGYTFGSGTRLTVV.

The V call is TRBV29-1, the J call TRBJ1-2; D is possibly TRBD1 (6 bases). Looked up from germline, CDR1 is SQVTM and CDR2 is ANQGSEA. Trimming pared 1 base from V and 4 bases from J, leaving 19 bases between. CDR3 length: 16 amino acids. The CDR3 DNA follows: TGCAGCGTTGAAGCCTCTTCGAGGGGAGGGGGCTATGGCTACACCTTC. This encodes CSVEASSRGGGYGYTF. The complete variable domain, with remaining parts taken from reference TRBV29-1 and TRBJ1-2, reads SAVISQKPSRDICQRGTSLTIQCQVDSQVTMMFWYRQQPGQSLTLIATANQGSEATYESGFVIDKFPISRPNLTFSTLTVSNMSPEDSSIYLCSVEASSRGGGYGYTFGSGTRLTVV.

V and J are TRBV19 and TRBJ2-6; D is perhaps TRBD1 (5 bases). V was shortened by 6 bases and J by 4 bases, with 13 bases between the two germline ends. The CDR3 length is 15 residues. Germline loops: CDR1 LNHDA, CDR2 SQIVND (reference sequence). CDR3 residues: CASRQQVTGANVLTF. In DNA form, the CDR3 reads TGTGCCAGTAGGCAACAGGTTACCGGGGCCAACGTCCTGACTTTC.

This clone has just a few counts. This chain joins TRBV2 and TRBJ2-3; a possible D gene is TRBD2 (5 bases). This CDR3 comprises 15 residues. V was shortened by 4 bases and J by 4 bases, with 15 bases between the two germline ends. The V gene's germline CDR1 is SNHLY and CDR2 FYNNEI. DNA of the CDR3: TGTGCCAGCAGTGTAGGCCCCCTCGGGGCAGATACGCAGTATTTT. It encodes CASSVGPLGADTQYF.

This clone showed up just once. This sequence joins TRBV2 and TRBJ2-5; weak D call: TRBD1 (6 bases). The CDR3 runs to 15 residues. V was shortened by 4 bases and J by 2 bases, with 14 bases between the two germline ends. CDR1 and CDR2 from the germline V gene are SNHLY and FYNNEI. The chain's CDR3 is CASSGGDTLQETQYF. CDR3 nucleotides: TGTGCCAGCAGTGGAGGGGACACTCTTCAAGAGACCCAGTACTTC.

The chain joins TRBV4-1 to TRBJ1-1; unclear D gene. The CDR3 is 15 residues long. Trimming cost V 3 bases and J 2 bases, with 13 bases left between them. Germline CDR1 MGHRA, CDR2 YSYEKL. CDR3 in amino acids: CASSQGETRNTEAFF. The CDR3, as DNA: TGCGCCAGCAGCCAGGGCGAGACACGAAACACTGAAGCTTTCTTT.